Detailed here is one TCR beta chain. These data come from a study of blood T cell repertoires in COVID-19. Study information: PBMCs, B-cell-depleted T cells, or T cells were the source of the cDNA or gDNA that made up the material.

CDR1 GTSNPN and CDR2 SVGIG come from the germline V gene (reference sequence). This CDR3 contains 14 residues. V was clipped by 1 base and J by 2 bases, with 12 bases between them. Only in-frame clones appear in the TCRdb table, and some are missing; sequencing was by immunoSEQ multiplex PCR. This table holds roughly 68,000 clones, roughly three quarters found once. Material for sequencing was peripheral blood. The V call is TRBV30, the J call TRBJ2-7, with D perhaps matching TRBD1 (5 bases). This sequence originates from a human donor in a cohort sampled during active COVID-19. This CDR3 is CAWSGGRSAYEQYF. CDR3 in DNA: TGTGCCTGGAGTGGGGGCAGGTCGGCCTACGAGCAGTACTTC.